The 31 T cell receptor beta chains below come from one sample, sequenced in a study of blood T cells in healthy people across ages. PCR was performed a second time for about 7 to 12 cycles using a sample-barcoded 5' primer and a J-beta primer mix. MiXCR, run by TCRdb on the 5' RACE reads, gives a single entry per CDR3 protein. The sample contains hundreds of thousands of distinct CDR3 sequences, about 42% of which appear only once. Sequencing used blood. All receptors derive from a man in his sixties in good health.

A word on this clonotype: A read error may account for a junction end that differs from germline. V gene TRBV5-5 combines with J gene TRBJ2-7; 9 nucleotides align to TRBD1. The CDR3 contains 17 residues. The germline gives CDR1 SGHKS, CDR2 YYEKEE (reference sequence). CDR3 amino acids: CANSLAKLRQGDDEQYF. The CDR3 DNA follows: TGTGCCAACAGCTTGGCCAAACTGAGACAGGGGGACGACGAGCAGTACTTC.

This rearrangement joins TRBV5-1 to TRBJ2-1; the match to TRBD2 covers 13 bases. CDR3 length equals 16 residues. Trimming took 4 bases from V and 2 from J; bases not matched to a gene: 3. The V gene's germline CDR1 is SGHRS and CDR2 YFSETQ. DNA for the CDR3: TGCGCCAGCAGCAGGACTAGCGGGGGAACCTACAATGAGCAGTTCTTC. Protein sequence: CASSRTSGGTYNEQFF.

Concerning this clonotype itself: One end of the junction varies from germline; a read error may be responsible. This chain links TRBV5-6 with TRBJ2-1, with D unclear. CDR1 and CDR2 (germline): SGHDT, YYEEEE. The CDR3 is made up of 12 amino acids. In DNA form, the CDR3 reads TGTGCCAGCAGCCTACCCTACAGTGAGCAGTTCTTC. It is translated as CASSLPYSEQFF.

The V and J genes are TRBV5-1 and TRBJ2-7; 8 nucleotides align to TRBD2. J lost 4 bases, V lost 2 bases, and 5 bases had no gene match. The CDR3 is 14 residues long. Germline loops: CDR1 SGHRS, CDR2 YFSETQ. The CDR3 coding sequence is TGCGCCAGCAGCTTCGAGTCGGGGGGGTACGAGCAGTACTTC. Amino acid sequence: CASSFESGGYEQYF.

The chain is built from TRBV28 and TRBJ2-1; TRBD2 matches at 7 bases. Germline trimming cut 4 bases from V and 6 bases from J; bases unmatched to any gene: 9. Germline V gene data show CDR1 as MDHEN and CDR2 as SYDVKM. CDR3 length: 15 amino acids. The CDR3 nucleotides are TGTGCCAGCAGTTCCCCGAGACTAGCCGGCAATGAGCAGTTCTTC. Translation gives CASSSPRLAGNEQFF.

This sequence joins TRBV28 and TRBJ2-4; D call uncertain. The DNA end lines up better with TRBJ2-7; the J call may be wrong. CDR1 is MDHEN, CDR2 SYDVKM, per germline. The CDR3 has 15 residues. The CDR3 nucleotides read TGTGCCAGCAGCTCGAAATGGCGAAACTCCTACGAGCAGTACTTC. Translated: CASSSKWRNSYEQYF.

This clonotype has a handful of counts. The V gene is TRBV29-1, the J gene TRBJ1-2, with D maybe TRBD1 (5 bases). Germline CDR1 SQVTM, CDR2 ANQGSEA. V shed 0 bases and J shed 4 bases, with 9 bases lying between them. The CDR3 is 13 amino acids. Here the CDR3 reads CSVEDSGSYGYTF. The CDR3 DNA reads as TGCAGCGTTGAAGACTCAGGGTCCTATGGCTACACCTTC.

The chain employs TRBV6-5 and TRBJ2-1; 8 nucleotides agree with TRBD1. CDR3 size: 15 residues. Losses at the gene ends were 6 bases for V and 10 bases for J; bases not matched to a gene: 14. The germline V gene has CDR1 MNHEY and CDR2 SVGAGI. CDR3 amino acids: CASSLGQGGLYEQFF. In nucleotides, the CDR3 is TGTGCCAGCAGCCTCGGACAGGGCGGTCTCTACGAGCAGTTCTTC.

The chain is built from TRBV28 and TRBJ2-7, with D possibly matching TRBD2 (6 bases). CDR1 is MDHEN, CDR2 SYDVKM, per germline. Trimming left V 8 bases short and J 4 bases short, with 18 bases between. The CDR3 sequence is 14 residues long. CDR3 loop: CASRADGGIYEQYF. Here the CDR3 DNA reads TGTGCCAGCCGGGCAGACGGGGGTATATACGAGCAGTACTTC.

The CDR3 protein is CASSERDSLHWPQHF. The CDR3 DNA follows: TGTGCCAGCAGTGAACGGGACAGCCTACATTGGCCCCAGCATTTT. The rearrangement uses TRBV6-1 and TRBJ1-5; TRBD1 agrees at 7 bases. Trimming removed 2 bases from V and 9 bases from J; junction bases left unmatched: 10. From germline, CDR1 is MNHNS and CDR2 SASEGT. CDR3 length: 15 amino acids.

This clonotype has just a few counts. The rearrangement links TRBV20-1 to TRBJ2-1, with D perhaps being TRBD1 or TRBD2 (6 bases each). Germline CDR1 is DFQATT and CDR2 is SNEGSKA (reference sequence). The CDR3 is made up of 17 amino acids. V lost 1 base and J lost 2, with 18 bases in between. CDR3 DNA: TGCAGTGCTAGAGTGGGTCGGGGGACACCTCCCTACAATGAGCAGTTCTTC. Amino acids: CSARVGRGTPPYNEQFF.

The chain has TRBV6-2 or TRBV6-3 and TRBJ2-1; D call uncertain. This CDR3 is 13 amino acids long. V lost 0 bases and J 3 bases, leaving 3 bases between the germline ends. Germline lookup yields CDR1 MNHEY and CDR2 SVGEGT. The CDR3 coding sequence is TGTGCCAGCAGTTACTCACACTACAATGAGCAGTTCTTC. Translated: CASSYSHYNEQFF.

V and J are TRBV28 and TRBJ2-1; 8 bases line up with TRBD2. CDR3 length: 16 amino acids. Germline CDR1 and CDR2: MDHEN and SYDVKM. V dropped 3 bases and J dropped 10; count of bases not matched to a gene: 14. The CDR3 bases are TGTGCCAGCAGTTTGGTTCTTCGGGGGGGCCCGAGGGAGCAGTTCTTC. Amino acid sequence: CASSLVLRGGPREQFF.

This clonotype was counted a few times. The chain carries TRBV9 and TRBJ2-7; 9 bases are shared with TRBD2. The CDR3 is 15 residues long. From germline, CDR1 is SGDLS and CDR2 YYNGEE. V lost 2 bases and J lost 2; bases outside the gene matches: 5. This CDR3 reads CASSVSSGAPYEQYF. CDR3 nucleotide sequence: TGTGCCAGCAGCGTTTCTAGCGGGGCACCCTACGAGCAGTACTTC.

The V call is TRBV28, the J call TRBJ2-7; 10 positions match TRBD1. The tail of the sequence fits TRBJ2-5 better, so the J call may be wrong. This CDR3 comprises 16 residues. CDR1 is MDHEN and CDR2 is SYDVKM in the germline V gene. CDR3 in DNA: TGTGCCAGCAGTTTATGGGGACAGGGGTCCCAAGAGACCCAGTACTTC. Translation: CASSLWGQGSQETQYF.

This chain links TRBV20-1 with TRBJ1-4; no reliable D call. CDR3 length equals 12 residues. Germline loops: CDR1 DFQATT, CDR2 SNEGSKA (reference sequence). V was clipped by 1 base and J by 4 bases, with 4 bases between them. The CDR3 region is CSARALNEKLFF. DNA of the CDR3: TGCAGTGCTAGAGCCCTTAATGAAAAACTGTTTTTT.

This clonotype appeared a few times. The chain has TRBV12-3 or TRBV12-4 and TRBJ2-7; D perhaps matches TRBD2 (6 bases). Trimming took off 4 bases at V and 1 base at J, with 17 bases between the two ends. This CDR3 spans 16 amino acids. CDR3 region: CASSSPRGFNSYEQYF. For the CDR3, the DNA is TGTGCCAGCAGTTCCCCCCGGGGGTTCAATTCCTACGAGCAGTACTTC.

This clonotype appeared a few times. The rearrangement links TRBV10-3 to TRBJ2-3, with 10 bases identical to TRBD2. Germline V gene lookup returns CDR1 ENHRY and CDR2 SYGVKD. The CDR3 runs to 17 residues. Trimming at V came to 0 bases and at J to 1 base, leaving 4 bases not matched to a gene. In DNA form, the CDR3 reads TGTGCCATCAGTGAGTCGGCTAGCGGGAGAGGCACAGATACGCAGTATTTT. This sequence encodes CAISESASGRGTDTQYF.

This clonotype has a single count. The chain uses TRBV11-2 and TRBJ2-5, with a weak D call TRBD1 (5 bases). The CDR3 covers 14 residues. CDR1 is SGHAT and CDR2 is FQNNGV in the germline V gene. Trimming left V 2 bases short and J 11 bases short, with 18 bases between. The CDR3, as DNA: TGTGCCAGCAGCTTACGCGGCGAAGGACACGGGCAGTACTTC. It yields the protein CASSLRGEGHGQYF.

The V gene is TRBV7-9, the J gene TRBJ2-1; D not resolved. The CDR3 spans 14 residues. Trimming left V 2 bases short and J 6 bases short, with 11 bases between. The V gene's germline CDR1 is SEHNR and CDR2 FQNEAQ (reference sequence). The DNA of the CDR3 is TGTGCCAGCAGCTTAAGGCCGATCGTCAATGAGCAGTTCTTC. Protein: CASSLRPIVNEQFF. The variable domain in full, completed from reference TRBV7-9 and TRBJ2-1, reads DTGVSQNPRHKITKRGQNVTFRCDPISEHNRLYWYRQTLGQGPEFLTYFQNEAQLEKSRLLSDRFSAERPKGSFSTLEIQRTEQGDSAMYLCASSLRPIVNEQFFGPGTRLTVL.

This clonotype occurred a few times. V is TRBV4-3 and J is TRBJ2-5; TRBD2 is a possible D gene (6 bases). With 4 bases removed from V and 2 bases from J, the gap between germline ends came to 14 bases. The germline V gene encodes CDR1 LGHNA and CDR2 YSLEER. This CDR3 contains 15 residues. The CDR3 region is CASSLSWRGQETQYF. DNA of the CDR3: TGCGCCAGCAGCCTTTCGTGGCGGGGACAAGAGACCCAGTACTTC.

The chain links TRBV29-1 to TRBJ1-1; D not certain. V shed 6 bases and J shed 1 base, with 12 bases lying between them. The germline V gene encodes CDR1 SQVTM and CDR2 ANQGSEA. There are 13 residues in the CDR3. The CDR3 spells CSVSLGGNTEAFF. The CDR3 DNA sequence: TGCAGCGTCTCCTTGGGAGGGAACACTGAAGCTTTCTTT.

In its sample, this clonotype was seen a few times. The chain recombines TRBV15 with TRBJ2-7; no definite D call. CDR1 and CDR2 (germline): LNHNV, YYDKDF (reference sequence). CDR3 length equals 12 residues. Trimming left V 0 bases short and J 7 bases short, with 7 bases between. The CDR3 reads CATSREVGEQYF. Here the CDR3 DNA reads TGTGCCACCAGCAGAGAGGTTGGGGAGCAGTACTTC. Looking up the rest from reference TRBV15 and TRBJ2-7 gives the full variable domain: DAMVIQNPRYQVTQFGKPVTLSCSQTLNHNVMYWYQQKSSQAPKLLFHYYDKDFNNEADTPDNFQSRRPNTSFCFLDIRSPGLGDTAMYLCATSREVGEQYFGPGTRLTVT.

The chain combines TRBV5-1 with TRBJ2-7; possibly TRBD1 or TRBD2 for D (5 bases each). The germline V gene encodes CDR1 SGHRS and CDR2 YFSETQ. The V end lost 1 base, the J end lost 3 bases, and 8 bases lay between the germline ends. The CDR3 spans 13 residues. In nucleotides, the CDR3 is TGCGCCAGCAGCTTGTTGGGGGACTACGAGCAGTACTTC. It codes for CASSLLGDYEQYF. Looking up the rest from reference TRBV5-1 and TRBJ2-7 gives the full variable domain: KAGVTQTPRYLIKTRGQQVTLSCSPISGHRSVSWYQQTPGQGLQFLFEYFSETQRNKGNFPGRFSGRQFSNSRSEMNVSTLELGDSALYLCASSLLGDYEQYFGPGTRLTVT.

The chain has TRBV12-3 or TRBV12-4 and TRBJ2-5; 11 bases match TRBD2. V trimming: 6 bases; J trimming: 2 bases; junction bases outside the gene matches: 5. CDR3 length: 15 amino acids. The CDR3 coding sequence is TGTGCCAGCAGCGCCCGACTAGCGGGGCAAGAGACCCAGTACTTC. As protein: CASSARLAGQETQYF.

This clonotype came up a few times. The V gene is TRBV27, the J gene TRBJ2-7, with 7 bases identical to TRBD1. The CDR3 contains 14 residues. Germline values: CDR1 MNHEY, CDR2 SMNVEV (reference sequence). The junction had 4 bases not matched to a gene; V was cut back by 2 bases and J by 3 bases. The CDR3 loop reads CASSLARGNYEQYF. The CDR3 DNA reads TGTGCCAGCAGTTTAGCCAGGGGGAACTACGAGCAGTACTTC.

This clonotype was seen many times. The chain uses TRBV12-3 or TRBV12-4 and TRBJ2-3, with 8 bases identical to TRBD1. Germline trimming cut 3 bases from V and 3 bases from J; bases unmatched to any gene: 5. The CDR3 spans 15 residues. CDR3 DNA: TGTGCCAGCAGTTTTCAGGGGGCACGGACAGATACGCAGTATTTT. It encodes CASSFQGARTDTQYF.

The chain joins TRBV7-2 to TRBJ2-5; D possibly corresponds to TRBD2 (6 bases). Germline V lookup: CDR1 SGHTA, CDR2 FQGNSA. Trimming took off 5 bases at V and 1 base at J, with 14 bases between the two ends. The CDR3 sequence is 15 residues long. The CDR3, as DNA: TGTGCCAGCAGCCGGGGGTTTTGGGGCCAAGAGACCCAGTACTTC. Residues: CASSRGFWGQETQYF.

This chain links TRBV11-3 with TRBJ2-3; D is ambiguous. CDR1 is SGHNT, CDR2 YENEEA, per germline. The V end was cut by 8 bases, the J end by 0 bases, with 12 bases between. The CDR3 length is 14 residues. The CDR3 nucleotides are TGTGCCAGCCTGGGCGAACCTAGCACAGATACGCAGTATTTT. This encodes CASLGEPSTDTQYF.

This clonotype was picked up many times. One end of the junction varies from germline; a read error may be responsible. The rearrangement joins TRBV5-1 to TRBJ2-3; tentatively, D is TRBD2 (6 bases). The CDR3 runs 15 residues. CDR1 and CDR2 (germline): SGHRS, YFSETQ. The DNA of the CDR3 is TGTGCCAGCAGTTTGGGGCGGGGAGGCACAGATACGCAGTATTTT. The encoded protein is CASSLGRGGTDTQYF. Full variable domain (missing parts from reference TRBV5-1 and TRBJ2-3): KAGVTQTPRYLIKTRGQQVTLSCSPISGHRSVSWYQQTPGQGLQFLFEYFSETQRNKGNFPGRFSGRQFSNSRSEMNVSTLELGDSALYLCASSLGRGGTDTQYFGPGTRLTVL.

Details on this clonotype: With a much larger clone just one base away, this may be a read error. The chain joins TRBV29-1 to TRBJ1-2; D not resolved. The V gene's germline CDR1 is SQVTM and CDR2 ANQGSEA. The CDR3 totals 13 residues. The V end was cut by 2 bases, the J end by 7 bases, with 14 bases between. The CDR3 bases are TGCAGCGTTGAAATTGCGGCAGGTGGTGGCTACACCTTC. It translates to CSVEIAAGGGYTF.